This T cell receptor beta chain was recovered during a study of blood T cell repertoires in COVID-19. About the research overall: Acute-phase and convalescent COVID-19 samples originated in the United States, Italy and Spain. The analysed material was cDNA or gDNA that came from T cells, B-cell-depleted T cells, or PBMCs.

CDR3 length: 17 residues. V lost 2 bases to trimming and J lost 4 bases; unmatched junction nucleotides: 12. The V gene's germline CDR1 is MDHEN and CDR2 SYDVKM. In its sample, this clone was seen once. Authors' analysis steps: Estimated nucleated cell counts came from reference gene primer amplification. Here immunoSEQ multiplex PCR was the method, and the copy in TCRdb shows in-frame clones only, minus some. V, J and clone size were drawn from that table, and D and trimming were deduced from the DNA. The sample has about 340,000 clones; about 86% are singletons. This clonotype originated in a man between 25 and 39 years old with active or convalescent COVID-19. The J gene is TRBJ2-3, the V gene TRBV28, with 7 bases identical to TRBD2. The sample was peripheral blood. The DNA of the CDR3 is TGTGCCAGCAGTTTACCCCCCACGGGAGGTGGCCCAGATACGCAGTATTTT. It translates to CASSLPPTGGGPDTQYF.